These 19 T cell receptor beta chains originate from one sample sequenced in a study of T-cell reconstitution after alpha-beta-depleted transplantation in children. Preparation of the TCRbeta library involved a method that used unique molecular identifiers. Each CDR3 protein is one row after TCRdb ran MiXCR on the PCR reads. This sample has about 980,000 distinct CDR3 sequences; roughly 29% occur once, and the top ten carry approximately 30%. Sequencing was performed on PBMCs, mostly from graft donor cells, taken 360 days after TCRalphabeta/CD19-depleted stem cell transplant. The receptor source for this set is a boy younger than two who had a stem cell transplant for SCID, so the T cells may come from the graft donor.

The chain is built from TRBV11-1 and TRBJ2-1; 14 nucleotides agree with TRBD2. Germline CDR1 and CDR2: SGHAT and FQDESV (reference sequence). The CDR3 sequence is 21 residues long. The V segment lost 4 bases and the J segment 0 bases; nucleotides outside the gene matches: 14. The CDR3: CASSSLTGLAGGLSSYNEQFF. The CDR3 nucleotides are TGTGCCAGCAGCTCGTTGACTGGACTAGCGGGGGGTTTAAGCTCCTACAATGAGCAGTTCTTC. The complete variable domain, with remaining parts taken from reference TRBV11-1 and TRBJ2-1, reads EAEVAQSPRYKITEKSQAVAFWCDPISGHATLYWYRQILGQGPELLVQFQDESVVDDSQLPKDRFSAERLKGVDSTLKIQPAELGDSAMYLCASSSLTGLAGGLSSYNEQFFGPGTRLTVL.

This clonotype was counted a few times. V is TRBV7-3 and J is TRBJ2-1, with unresolved D. The CDR3 extends over 15 amino acids. The V end lost 4 bases, the J end lost 9 bases, and 19 bases lay between the germline ends. The germline V gene encodes CDR1 SGHTA and CDR2 FQGTGA. This CDR3 reads CASSSTPKFPLEQFF. The CDR3 nucleotides are TGTGCCAGCAGCTCTACTCCCAAATTCCCTCTTGAGCAGTTCTTC.

V gene TRBV5-1 combines with J gene TRBJ1-1; 9 bases align to TRBD1. The CDR3 has 14 amino acids. With 3 bases clipped from V and 3 bases from J, the junction kept 3 bases outside the gene matches. CDR1 is SGHRS and CDR2 is YFSETQ in the germline V gene. CDR3 protein: CASSSRTGDTEAFF. The CDR3 coding sequence is TGCGCCAGCAGCTCACGGACAGGGGACACTGAAGCTTTCTTT.

V gene TRBV29-1 combines with J gene TRBJ1-2; D not certain. The CDR3 runs 14 residues. The V and J ends lost 1 base and 0 bases respectively, with 9 bases between them. Germline values: CDR1 SQVTM, CDR2 ANQGSEA. The CDR3 DNA follows: TGCAGCGTTGAAGGGAAGGGTGCTAACTATGGCTACACCTTC. Protein sequence: CSVEGKGANYGYTF. Full variable domain (outside the CDR3, taken from reference TRBV29-1 and TRBJ1-2): SAVISQKPSRDICQRGTSLTIQCQVDSQVTMMFWYRQQPGQSLTLIATANQGSEATYESGFVIDKFPISRPNLTFSTLTVSNMSPEDSSIYLCSVEGKGANYGYTFGSGTRLTVV.

This chain links TRBV5-5 with TRBJ2-7; 9 bases map to TRBD1. Germline V gene sequence: CDR1 SGHKS, CDR2 YYEKEE (reference sequence). This CDR3 is 15 amino acids long. V lost 4 bases to trimming and J lost 5 bases; unmatched junction nucleotides: 10. DNA for the CDR3: TGTGCCAGCAGCGTCACCTCCGGGACAGGGCACGAGCAGTACTTC. It is translated as CASSVTSGTGHEQYF.

This clonotype was seen a handful of times. The J gene is TRBJ2-3, the V gene TRBV29-1; 11 bases map to TRBD2. CDR1 is SQVTM, CDR2 ANQGSEA, per germline. The CDR3 spans 14 residues. V shed 6 bases and J 2 bases; nucleotides not matched to a gene: 4. The CDR3 DNA reads as TGCAGCGTCTATAGCGGGGGGGCCACAGATACGCAGTATTTT. Translation: CSVYSGGATDTQYF.

This clonotype was picked up a small number of times. The chain recombines TRBV4-2 with TRBJ2-1; D gene unclear. The V end lost 0 bases, the J end lost 6 bases, and 12 bases lay between the germline ends. The germline CDR1 and CDR2 sequences are LGHNA and YNFKEQ. The CDR3 extends over 15 amino acids. The CDR3 is CASSQDTTLSNEQFF. The CDR3 DNA is TGTGCCAGCAGCCAAGACACCACACTATCCAATGAGCAGTTCTTC.

V and J are TRBV6-7 and TRBJ2-4, with TRBD1 matching 11 bases. TRBV6-7 is noted as an ORF with a role that remains uncertain. V dropped 5 bases and J dropped 0; count of bases not matched to a gene: 24. The CDR3 covers 23 residues. CDR3 sequence reads: CASSRGRTGTGGNNGLAKNIQYF. DNA of the CDR3: TGTGCCAGCAGTCGCGGCCGAACCGGGACAGGGGGGAATAACGGTCTAGCCAAAAACATTCAGTACTTC.

This clonotype has just a few counts. The chain carries TRBV7-2 and TRBJ1-2; D unclear. Germline CDR1 SGHTA, CDR2 FQGNSA. This CDR3 is 15 amino acids long. V lost 5 bases, J lost 4 bases, and 17 bases lay in between. This CDR3 reads CASSTRARIGYGYTF. The CDR3 DNA sequence: TGTGCCAGCAGCACCCGGGCCCGGATTGGCTATGGCTACACCTTC.

This chain links TRBV5-6 with TRBJ2-2; weak D call: TRBD1 (5 bases). The CDR3 has 13 amino acids. From germline, CDR1 is SGHDT and CDR2 YYEEEE. V dropped 7 bases and J dropped 7 bases, with 14 bases sitting between them. The CDR3 loop reads CASRPWGIGELFF. CDR3 nucleotides: TGTGCCAGCCGTCCATGGGGCATCGGGGAGCTGTTTTTT.

This chain links TRBV20-1 with TRBJ1-2; TRBD1 agrees at 9 bases. Looked up from germline, CDR1 is DFQATT and CDR2 is SNEGSKA (reference sequence). The CDR3 totals 13 residues. Trimming removed 2 bases from V and 4 bases from J; junction bases left unmatched: 2. The CDR3 nucleotides read TGCAGTGCTAGATCGACAGGGGGCTATGGCTACACCTTC. Its translation: CSARSTGGYGYTF.

The chain is built from TRBV21-1 and TRBJ2-5. TRBV21-1 is assigned pseudogene status. This CDR3 comprises 17 residues. CDR3 coding DNA: TGTGCCAGCACCCTACCTTCTCAAATGGTCTGCCAAGAGACCCAGTACTTC. It translates to CASTLPSQMVCQETQYF.

The V and J genes are TRBV5-1 and TRBJ2-1; D perhaps matches TRBD2 (6 bases). This CDR3 is built from 17 residues. V was cut by 0 bases and J by 5 bases, with 18 bases left in between. Germline loops: CDR1 SGHRS, CDR2 YFSETQ. The CDR3 nucleotides read TGCGCCAGCAGCTTGGTAATCGGAAGGGAGGTCAACAATGAGCAGTTCTTC. Translation gives CASSLVIGREVNNEQFF. The full variable domain, with the rest looked up from reference TRBV5-1 and TRBJ2-1, is KAGVTQTPRYLIKTRGQQVTLSCSPISGHRSVSWYQQTPGQGLQFLFEYFSETQRNKGNFPGRFSGRQFSNSRSEMNVSTLELGDSALYLCASSLVIGREVNNEQFFGPGTRLTVL.

The rearrangement uses TRBV7-6 and TRBJ2-3; D is uncertain. CDR1 and CDR2 from the germline V gene are SGHVS and FNYEAQ. V lost 3 bases and J lost 0, with 16 bases in between. There are 17 residues in the CDR3. Here the CDR3 DNA reads TGTGCCAGCAGCTTGCGTCCAAAGGCAAAGAGCACAGATACGCAGTATTTT. Its protein is CASSLRPKAKSTDTQYF.

The chain's CDR3 is CASNQNPDRALESPLHF. The CDR3 DNA is TGCGCCAGCAACCAAAATCCGGACAGGGCGTTGGAGTCACCCCTCCACTTT. The V call is TRBV5-1, the J call TRBJ1-6; 8 nucleotides match TRBD1. Losses at the gene ends were 6 bases for V and 10 bases for J; bases not matched to a gene: 18. In germline, CDR1 is SGHRS, CDR2 YFSETQ. The CDR3 has 17 residues.

This clonotype was counted between two and nine times. The V call is TRBV9, the J call TRBJ2-5, with D possibly matching TRBD2 (5 bases). Trimming took 7 bases from V and 4 from J, leaving 11 bases between them. From germline, CDR1 is SGDLS and CDR2 YYNGEE. The CDR3 extends over 12 amino acids. The DNA of the CDR3 is TGTGCCAGCGGTCGAGGGTCAGAGACCCAGTACTTC. Protein sequence: CASGRGSETQYF.

This clonotype was recorded only once. The gene calls are TRBV24-1 and TRBJ2-2; TRBD2 aligns across 13 bases. The length of the CDR3 is 17 residues. Germline V gene lookup returns CDR1 KGHDR and CDR2 SFDVKD. The trim removed 5 bases at V and 0 bases at J, leaving 2 bases unmatched. CDR3 sequence (DNA): TGTGCCACCAGTGGGACTAGCGGGGGCGCGAACACCGGGGAGCTGTTTTTT. Amino acid sequence: CATSGTSGGANTGELFF.

This clonotype was counted only a few times. The rearrangement links TRBV7-9 to TRBJ2-1; 7 nucleotides agree with TRBD1. V dropped 2 bases and J dropped 1; count of bases not matched to a gene: 8. The CDR3 is 17 amino acids. Germline V lookup: CDR1 SEHNR, CDR2 FQNEAQ (reference sequence). CDR3 coding DNA: TGTGCCAGCAGCTTACCGAAGACAGGGCAATCCTACAATGAGCAGTTCTTC. The encoded protein is CASSLPKTGQSYNEQFF.

This clonotype was recorded a few times. The rearrangement links TRBV20-1 to TRBJ1-2; D call uncertain. This CDR3 has 13 amino acids. Trimming shortened V by 6 bases and J by 14 bases, and 25 bases separated the two germline ends. Germline values: CDR1 DFQATT, CDR2 SNEGSKA (reference sequence). The chain's CDR3 is CSAGREIDPRETF. The CDR3 DNA is TGCAGTGCCGGGAGGGAAATAGACCCACGGGAGACCTTC.